These 22 T cell receptor beta chains were sequenced from one sample in a study of tumor-infiltrating lymphocytes in primary liver carcinoma. Co-extracting RNA and DNA was done with roughly 17-32 mg of unsorted bulk tissue as input. Researchers generated TCR beta cDNA from about 0.5 ug of total RNA, relying on a constant-region primer. Library construction for TCR beta comprised three nested multiplex PCR rounds performed with slightly modified ARM-PCR. TRBV1-TRBV30 forward primers paired with a C-beta reverse primer were used in the first two PCR rounds, which ran roughly 9 cycles each. TCRdb ran MiXCR on the multiplex PCR reads and lists one entry per CDR3 protein. The sample yields about 35,000 distinct CDR3 sequences, roughly 74% seen once. The sample was liver tumor tissue from sampling region 4. The subset is: tumor region T4, right-lateral pole. The source is a middle-aged man with primary liver carcinoma and hepatitis B virus infection.

About this clonotype: No conserved phenylalanine or tryptophan is present at the end of the CDR3, so a read error is the likely explanation. It is unclear where the CDR3 begins or ends on the DNA, so no DNA is shown, and the CDR3 is as TCRdb lists it. The chain recombines TRBV28 with TRBJ1-5; no check of the table's D call, TRBD1, against the DNA was made. The CDR3 numbers 14 amino acids, ends counted. Germline CDR1 reads MDHEN; CDR2 reads SYDVKM. The CDR3 is CASSLRGGTQPWHI.

On this clonotype: No conserved phenylalanine or tryptophan is present at the end of the CDR3, so a read error is the likely explanation. This chain uses TRBV4-2 with TRBJ2-3, with D unclear. The DNA matches TRBJ1-5 better at its end, which makes the J call doubtful. This CDR3 is built from 15 residues. Per the germline V gene, CDR1 is LGHNA and CDR2 is YNFKEQ. The CDR3 here is CANSQDYGYTDTQHL. The CDR3 coding sequence is TGTGCCAACAGCCAAGATTACGGGTACACAGATACGCAGCATTTA.

Turning to this clonotype: The junction differs from germline at one of its ends, possibly a read error. The genes are TRBV28 and TRBJ2-1, with TRBD2 matching 9 bases. The CDR3 totals 15 residues. In germline, CDR1 is MDHEN, CDR2 SYDVKM. CDR3 amino acids: CDSSSWTSANNEQSF. In DNA, the CDR3 is TGTGACAGCAGCTCCTGGACTAGCGCCAACAATGAGCAGTCCTTC.

By sample fraction, this clonotype is medium-sized. The chain has TRBV11-2 and TRBJ2-7, with D uncertain. The germline V and J ends were trimmed by 1 base and 7 bases, with 11 bases remaining between them. CDR3 length: 13 amino acids. CDR1 SGHAT and CDR2 FQNNGV come from the germline V gene. CDR3 loop: CASSLGARWEQYF. CDR3 DNA: TGTGCCAGCAGCTTAGGGGCCCGCTGGGAGCAGTACTTC.

The V call is TRBV12-3 or TRBV12-4, the J call TRBJ1-1; D gene unclear. This CDR3 is 14 amino acids long. The CDR3 region has the DNA TGTATCAGCACCCCCGGGAGGCAGAACACTGAAGCTTTCTTT. Residues: CISTPGRQNTEAFF.

The V gene is TRBV10-1, the J gene TRBJ2-5; D is possibly TRBD1 or TRBD2 (6 bases each). Germline CDR1 is WNHNN and CDR2 is SYGVQD (reference sequence). The ends were cut back, 0 bases at V and 7 bases at J, with 18 bases in the middle. This CDR3 is 16 amino acids long. The CDR3 spells CASSESTGAGKVTQYF. The CDR3 DNA is TGCGCCAGCAGTGAGTCGACGGGGGCAGGGAAAGTGACCCAGTACTTC.

As concerns this clonotype: One end of the junction varies from germline; a read error may be responsible. The chain carries TRBV6-5 and TRBJ2-1; 10 bases map to TRBD2. Looked up from germline, CDR1 is MNHEY and CDR2 is SVGAGI. CDR3 size: 15 residues. CDR3 bases: TGTGCCAGCACTCGAGCGGGAGGGGCATACAATGTGCAGTTCTTC. This codes for CASTRAGGAYNVQFF.

Concerning this clonotype: The germline gene is not matched at one end of the junction; a read error may be the cause. The chain joins TRBV12-3 or TRBV12-4 to TRBJ2-2, with TRBD2 as a possible D gene (5 bases). The CDR3 loop spans 16 amino acids. In nucleotides, the CDR3 is TGTGTCAGCAGTTTATTTGGGAGTCCGAACACTGGGGAGCTGTTTTTT. It yields the protein CVSSLFGSPNTGELFF.

The table lists this clonotype with many counts. A much larger clone is a single base away; this may be a read error. The chain has TRBV7-9 and TRBJ2-1; unclear D gene. The germline V gene encodes CDR1 SEHNR and CDR2 FQNEAQ (reference sequence). The CDR3 is made up of 14 amino acids. CDR3: CASSSDTAHNEQLF. CDR3 DNA sequence: TGTGCCAGCAGCTCAGACACTGCCCACAATGAGCAGCTCTTC.

The CDR3: CASSSGTDDTEAFF. For the CDR3, the DNA is TGTGCCAGCAGTTCCGGGACAGATGACACTGAGGCCTTCTTT. The gene calls are TRBV12-3 or TRBV12-4 and TRBJ1-1, with 7 bases matching TRBD1. V dropped 4 bases and J dropped 14; count of bases not matched to a gene: 16. This CDR3 has 14 residues.

For this clonotype: A read error may account for a junction end that differs from germline. The rearrangement uses TRBV7-9 and TRBJ2-4; 9 bases line up with TRBD1. CDR3 size: 15 residues. Per germline, CDR1 SEHNR and CDR2 FQNEAQ (reference sequence). Written as DNA, the CDR3 is TGCGCCAGCAGCGCGCGGACAGGGGCGGAAAGCATTCAGTACTTC. Residues: CASSARTGAESIQYF.

To note about this clonotype: Germline is not matched at one junction end, which may reflect a read error. The chain uses TRBV5-4 and TRBJ2-3, with D possibly TRBD2 on 6 matching bases. CDR1 is SGHNT and CDR2 is YYREEE in the germline V gene (reference sequence). CDR3 length: 11 amino acids. This CDR3 is CANSLEGTQYF. For the CDR3, the DNA is TGTGCCAACAGCTTGGAGGGTACACAGTATTTT.

The table lists this clonotype with many counts. The CDR3: CADPPKGEQYF. In nucleotides, the CDR3 is TGTGCCGACCCCCCTAAGGGGGAGCAGTACTTC. V is TRBV9 and J is TRBJ2-7; D is perhaps TRBD1 (5 bases). Trimming stripped 10 bases from V and 7 bases from J, with 15 bases between. CDR1 and CDR2 (germline): SGDLS, YYNGEE. There are 11 residues in the CDR3. Full variable domain (rest looked up from reference TRBV9 and TRBJ2-7): DSGVTQTPKHLITATGQRVTLRCSPRSGDLSVYWYQQSLDQGLQFLIQYYNGEERAKGNILERFSAQQFPDLHSELNLSSLELGDSALYFCADPPKGEQYFGPGTRLTVT.

To note about this clonotype: Sequence at one end of the junction differs from germline and may be a read error. The gene calls are TRBV5-1 and TRBJ2-5; no clear D. CDR1 SGHRS and CDR2 YFSETQ come from the germline V gene. This CDR3 has 14 amino acids. CDR3 DNA: TGCGCCAGCAGCTTGAGCCTAGTGGAAGAGACCCGGTACTTC. The encoded protein is CASSLSLVEETRYF.

This clonotype was recorded many times. This chain links TRBV12-3 or TRBV12-4 with TRBJ2-1; 11 bases are shared with TRBD2. The CDR3 loop spans 15 amino acids. The J segment lost 9 bases and the V segment lost 6 bases, leaving 10 bases of the junction unmatched. CDR3 sequence (DNA): TGTGCCAGCAGCCTGTCCGGGACTAGCGGACTTGAGCAGTTCTTC. The encoded protein is CASSLSGTSGLEQFF.

The chain employs TRBV6-6 and TRBJ2-2; the D is unclear. The V gene lost 7 bases and the J gene lost 1 base, with 13 bases spanning the gap. Germline CDR1 MNHNY, CDR2 SVGAGI (reference sequence). The CDR3 runs to 15 residues. CDR3 residues: CASTTRWVNTGELFF. CDR3 nucleotides: TGTGCCAGCACTACAAGGTGGGTGAACACCGGGGAGCTGTTTTTT.

About this clonotype: One end of the junction fails to match germline, which may point to a read error. The V gene is TRBV7-3, the J gene TRBJ2-3, with TRBD2 as a possible D gene (6 bases). This CDR3 is built from 14 residues. From germline, CDR1 is SGHTA and CDR2 FQGTGA. CDR3 coding DNA: TGTGCCAGTAGCTTAGGAACCGGGAGAGATACGCAGTATTTT. Residues: CASSLGTGRDTQYF.

This chain uses TRBV4-2 with TRBJ2-5, with 8 nucleotides matching TRBD2. Per germline, CDR1 LGHNA and CDR2 YNFKEQ. The CDR3 spans 16 residues. Trimming took 1 base from V and 2 from J; bases not matched to a gene: 6. In DNA form, the CDR3 reads TGTGCCAGCAGCCAAGCGCCTAGCGGGCTTCAAGAGACCCAGTACTTC. Residues: CASSQAPSGLQETQYF.

This chain links TRBV11-3 with TRBJ2-1, with unresolved D. The V end lost 1 base, the J end lost 5 bases, and 6 bases lay between the germline ends. The CDR3 length is 13 residues. Germline V CDR1 and CDR2: SGHNT, YENEEA. As DNA, the CDR3 is TGTGCCAGCAGCTTAGGGGTCAACAATGAGCAGTTCTTC. This gives the protein CASSLGVNNEQFF.

The chain carries TRBV28 and TRBJ1-2; maybe TRBD1 (6 bases). The germline V and J ends were trimmed by 8 bases and 6 bases, with 16 bases remaining between them. The CDR3 covers 13 residues. Germline values: CDR1 MDHEN, CDR2 SYDVKM. CDR3: CASGMDRINGYTF. CDR3 DNA sequence: TGTGCCAGCGGTATGGACAGAATCAATGGCTACACCTTC.

This clonotype is labeled as medium-sized. This chain links TRBV6-5 with TRBJ1-3, with D maybe TRBD1 (6 bases). This CDR3 spans 14 amino acids. V lost 4 bases to trimming and J lost 3 bases, with 10 bases between them. The germline CDR1 and CDR2 sequences are MNHEY and SVGAGI. CDR3 in amino acids: CASSSRGLGNTIYF. CDR3 sequence (DNA): TGTGCCAGCAGTTCCAGGGGCCTTGGAAACACCATATATTTT.

This clonotype is termed medium-sized. The chain couples TRBV10-3 to TRBJ1-5; D remains ambiguous. The CDR3 has 14 residues. The germline V gene encodes CDR1 ENHRY and CDR2 SYGVKD. The V gene lost 2 bases and the J gene lost 6 bases, with 11 bases spanning the gap. The CDR3 nucleotides read TGTGCCATCAGTGAGGTACTCCAAGGTCAGCCCCAGCATTTT. Translating gives CAISEVLQGQPQHF.